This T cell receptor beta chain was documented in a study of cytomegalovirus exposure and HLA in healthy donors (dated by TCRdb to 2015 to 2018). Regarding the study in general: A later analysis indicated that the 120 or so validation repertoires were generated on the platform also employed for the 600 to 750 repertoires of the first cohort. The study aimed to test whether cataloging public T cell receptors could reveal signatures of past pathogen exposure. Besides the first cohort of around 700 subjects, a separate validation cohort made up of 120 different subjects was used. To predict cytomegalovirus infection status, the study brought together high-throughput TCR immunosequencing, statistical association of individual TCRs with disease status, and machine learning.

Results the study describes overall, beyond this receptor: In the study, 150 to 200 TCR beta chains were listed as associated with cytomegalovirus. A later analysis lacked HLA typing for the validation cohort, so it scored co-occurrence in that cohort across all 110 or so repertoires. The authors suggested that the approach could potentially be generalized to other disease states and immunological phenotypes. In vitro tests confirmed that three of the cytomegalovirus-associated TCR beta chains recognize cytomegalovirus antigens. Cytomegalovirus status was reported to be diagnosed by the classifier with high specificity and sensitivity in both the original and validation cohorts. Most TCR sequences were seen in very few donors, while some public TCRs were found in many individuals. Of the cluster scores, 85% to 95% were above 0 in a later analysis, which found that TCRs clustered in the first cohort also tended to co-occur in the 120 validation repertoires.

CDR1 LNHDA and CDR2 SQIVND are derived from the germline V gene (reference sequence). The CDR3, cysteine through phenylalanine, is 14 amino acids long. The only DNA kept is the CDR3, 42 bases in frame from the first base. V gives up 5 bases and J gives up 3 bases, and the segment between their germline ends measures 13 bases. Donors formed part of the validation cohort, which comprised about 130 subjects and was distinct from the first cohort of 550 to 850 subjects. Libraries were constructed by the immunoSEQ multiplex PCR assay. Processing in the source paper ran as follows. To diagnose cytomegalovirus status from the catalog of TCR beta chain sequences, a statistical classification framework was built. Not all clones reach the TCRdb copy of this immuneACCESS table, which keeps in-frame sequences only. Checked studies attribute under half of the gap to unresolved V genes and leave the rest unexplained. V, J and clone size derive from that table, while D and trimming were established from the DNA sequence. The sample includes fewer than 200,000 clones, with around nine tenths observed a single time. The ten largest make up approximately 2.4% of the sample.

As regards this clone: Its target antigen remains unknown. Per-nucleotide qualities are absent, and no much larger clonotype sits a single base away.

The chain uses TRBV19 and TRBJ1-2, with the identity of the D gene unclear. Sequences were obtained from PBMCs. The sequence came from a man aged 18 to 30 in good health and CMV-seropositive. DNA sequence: TGTGCCAGTAGTCCCTCGGGGTCCCACTATGGCTACACCTTC. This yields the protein CASSPSGSHYGYTF.